Below are 21 T cell receptor beta chains sequenced from a single sample in a study of OX40 agonist ivuxolimab in advanced cancers. Assay: immunoSEQ multiplex PCR; the TCRdb copy retains only in-frame clones and omits some. The sample contains around 92,000 clones, 85% to 95% of which appear only once. The sample consisted of CD4+ or CD8+ T cells sorted from blood, taken in a trial of the OX40 agonist ivuxolimab. Receptors originate from an adult with an advanced solid tumor such as melanoma, head and neck, liver or kidney cancer.

This chain links TRBV7-6 with TRBJ1-4, with a possible D match to TRBD1 (6 bases). The germline gives CDR1 SGHVS, CDR2 FNYEAQ. Trimming left V 5 bases short and J 3 bases short, with 13 bases between. The CDR3 is 15 amino acids. CDR3 in amino acids: CASSHQGWSNEKLFF. The CDR3, as DNA: TGTGCCAGCAGCCATCAGGGGTGGTCTAATGAAAAACTGTTTTTT.

The CDR3 spells CASSQDLYQPQHF. The CDR3, as DNA: TGTGCCAGCAGCCAAGATCTTTATCAGCCCCAGCATTTT. The chain employs TRBV4-2 and TRBJ1-5; D unclear. The CDR3 covers 13 residues. Per germline, CDR1 LGHNA and CDR2 YNFKEQ. V was shortened by 0 bases and J by 5 bases, with 5 bases between the two germline ends.

The genes are TRBV11-2 and TRBJ1-1; 7 bases match TRBD1. The CDR3 runs 14 residues. Germline CDR1 is SGHAT and CDR2 is FQNNGV. Trimming took 2 bases from V and 5 from J; bases not matched to a gene: 5. The CDR3 loop reads CASSLRGLDTEAFF. In DNA form, the CDR3 reads TGTGCCAGCAGCTTAAGGGGGCTGGATACTGAAGCTTTCTTT.

V is TRBV4-3 and J is TRBJ1-5; no definite D call. The V and J ends lost 3 bases and 1 base respectively, with 7 bases between them. CDR1 and CDR2 (germline): LGHNA, YSLEER. The CDR3 has 14 amino acids. CDR3 in amino acids: CASSHVGSNQPQHF. CDR3 nucleotides: TGCGCCAGCAGCCATGTAGGGAGCAATCAGCCCCAGCATTTT.

This chain joins TRBV7-3 and TRBJ1-5; no definite D call. The length of the CDR3 is 13 residues. V lost 4 bases and J 0 bases, leaving 4 bases between the germline ends. Germline values: CDR1 SGHTA, CDR2 FQGTGA. CDR3 sequence: CASSYSSNQPQHF. The DNA of the CDR3 is TGTGCCAGCAGCTATTCTAGCAATCAGCCCCAGCATTTT.

V gene TRBV5-1 combines with J gene TRBJ1-1, with D unclear. Trimming took off 2 bases at V and 7 bases at J, with 12 bases between the two ends. There are 13 residues in the CDR3. Germline V gene sequence: CDR1 SGHRS, CDR2 YFSETQ. The DNA for the CDR3 is TGCGCCAGCAGCTTAGTTCCAGAGAGTGAAGCTTTCTTT. Its translation is CASSLVPESEAFF.

This clone appeared once. V and J are TRBV7-2 and TRBJ2-5; D gene ambiguous. The CDR3 is 14 residues long. The V gene's germline CDR1 is SGHTA and CDR2 FQGNSA. Trimming cost V 1 base and J 1 base, with 7 bases left between them. Here the CDR3 reads CASSLEPLQETQYF. The DNA of the CDR3 is TGTGCCAGCAGCTTAGAACCGCTCCAAGAGACCCAGTACTTC.

The CDR3 loop is CASSRDRDTEAFF. Here the CDR3 DNA reads TGTGCCAGCAGCCGAGACAGGGACACTGAAGCTTTCTTT. This rearrangement joins TRBV7-2 to TRBJ1-1, with TRBD1 identical over 7 bases. CDR1 and CDR2 (germline): SGHTA, FQGNSA. This CDR3 has 13 amino acids. The trim removed 5 bases at V and 3 bases at J, leaving 3 bases unmatched.

The V and J genes are TRBV7-9 and TRBJ2-1, with 13 bases lining up with TRBD2. CDR3 length equals 18 residues. In germline, CDR1 is SEHNR, CDR2 FQNEAQ (reference sequence). V dropped 6 bases and J dropped 1; count of bases not matched to a gene: 9. The CDR3 here is CASSLTSGGLSSYNEQFF. CDR3 nucleotide sequence: TGTGCCAGCAGTTTGACTAGCGGGGGGCTATCTTCCTACAATGAGCAGTTCTTC. Combining the CDR3 with reference TRBV7-9 and TRBJ2-1 gives the whole variable domain DTGVSQNPRHKITKRGQNVTFRCDPISEHNRLYWYRQTLGQGPEFLTYFQNEAQLEKSRLLSDRFSAERPKGSFSTLEIQRTEQGDSAMYLCASSLTSGGLSSYNEQFFGPGTRLTVL.

The chain employs TRBV2 and TRBJ2-2; perhaps TRBD2 as D (6 bases). The V gene's germline CDR1 is SNHLY and CDR2 FYNNEI. This CDR3 contains 16 residues. Trimming pared 6 bases from V and 1 base from J, leaving 15 bases between. Here the CDR3 reads CASSLESGQNTGELFF. The CDR3 DNA reads TGTGCCAGCAGCCTTGAGAGCGGGCAGAACACCGGGGAGCTGTTTTTT. The full variable domain, its missing parts supplied by reference TRBV2 and TRBJ2-2, is EPEVTQTPSHQVTQMGQEVILRCVPISNHLYFYWYRQILGQKVEFLVSFYNNEISEKSEIFDDQFSVERPDGSNFTLKIRSTKLEDSAMYFCASSLESGQNTGELFFGEGSRLTVL.

The V gene is TRBV5-1, the J gene TRBJ2-3; TRBD2 matches 8 bases. Trimming took 4 bases from V and 7 from J; bases not matched to a gene: 11. Germline V gene lookup returns CDR1 SGHRS and CDR2 YFSETQ. CDR3 length: 15 residues. The chain's CDR3 is CASSPRGLAGHTQYF. In nucleotides, the CDR3 is TGCGCCAGCAGCCCCCGCGGACTAGCAGGCCATACGCAGTATTTT.

The chain joins TRBV7-2 to TRBJ1-5; D is undetermined. The ends were cut back, 8 bases at V and 5 bases at J, with 13 bases in the middle. This CDR3 has 13 amino acids. CDR1 and CDR2 (germline): SGHTA, FQGNSA. Written as DNA, the CDR3 is TGTGCCAGCGCTCCTCACGGGCATCAGCCCCAGCATTTT. Its translation is CASAPHGHQPQHF.

The chain uses TRBV28 and TRBJ1-6, with 7 bases identical to TRBD1. With 5 bases clipped from V and 6 bases from J, the junction kept 7 bases outside the gene matches. CDR1 and CDR2 from the germline V gene are MDHEN and SYDVKM. The CDR3 contains 15 residues. CDR3 residues: CASSNPGQFNSPLHF. As DNA, the CDR3 is TGTGCCAGCAGTAACCCGGGACAGTTTAATTCACCCCTCCACTTT.

This sequence joins TRBV30 and TRBJ2-3, with 15 bases identical to TRBD2. The CDR3 runs 17 residues. V shed 2 bases, J shed 5 bases, and the junction held 8 bases outside the gene matches. Germline assignment: CDR1 GTSNPN and CDR2 SVGIG (reference sequence). In DNA form, the CDR3 reads TGTGCCTGGAGTCTGACAGCGGGACTAGCGGGGGGAGATACGCAGTATTTT. Encoded protein: CAWSLTAGLAGGDTQYF.

The rearrangement joins TRBV19 to TRBJ1-2; the match to TRBD1 covers 10 bases. V trimming: 6 bases; J trimming: 4 bases; junction bases outside the gene matches: 2. The CDR3 contains 13 residues. Germline CDR1 LNHDA, CDR2 SQIVND (reference sequence). The chain's CDR3 is CASRRQGAYGYTF. The CDR3 region has the DNA TGTGCCAGTAGGAGACAGGGGGCCTATGGCTACACCTTC.

This clone appeared once. The chain combines TRBV23-1 with TRBJ2-7; 11 bases match TRBD1. TRBV23-1 is known as an ORF, though its function is uncertain. The CDR3 runs 15 residues. With V trimmed by 3 bases and J by 6 bases, 7 bases remained unmatched. The CDR3 region is CASSQPDRGRAEQYF. As DNA, the CDR3 is TGCGCCAGCAGTCAGCCGGACAGGGGGCGCGCCGAGCAGTACTTC.

This clone was counted once. This sequence joins TRBV4-3 and TRBJ1-1, with no clear D. The CDR3 contains 14 residues. CDR1 and CDR2 from the germline V gene are LGHNA and YSLEER. V lost 0 bases to trimming and J lost 0 bases, with 5 bases between them. CDR3 in amino acids: CASSQDTMNTEAFF. Here the CDR3 DNA reads TGCGCCAGCAGCCAAGATACAATGAACACTGAAGCTTTCTTT.

The V gene is TRBV12-5, the J gene TRBJ2-3; no clear D gene. V was shortened by 6 bases and J by 1 base, with 17 bases between the two germline ends. This CDR3 has 16 amino acids. CDR1 is LGHNT and CDR2 is FRNRAP in the germline V gene. The CDR3 DNA reads TGTGCTAGTGGGTTAGGCCTCGAACTTGGCACAGATACGCAGTATTTT. Residues: CASGLGLELGTDTQYF.

The chain carries TRBV7-2 and TRBJ1-1; 8 bases agree with TRBD1. CDR3 length equals 14 residues. The germline gives CDR1 SGHTA, CDR2 FQGNSA. V was clipped by 5 bases and J by 4 bases; unmatched bases: 6. CDR3 DNA: TGTGCCAGCAGCCCCGACAGGGGTACCACTGAAGCTTTCTTT. Its translation: CASSPDRGTTEAFF.

This clone was observed a few times. This chain uses TRBV19 with TRBJ1-5; D gene uncertain. Germline loops: CDR1 LNHDA, CDR2 SQIVND (reference sequence). The CDR3 runs to 15 residues. V lost 1 base to trimming and J lost 0 bases, with 7 bases between them. CDR3 protein: CASSIGSYSNQPQHF. CDR3 nucleotide sequence: TGTGCCAGTAGTATAGGGAGCTATAGCAATCAGCCCCAGCATTTT.

About this clone itself: Other DNA sequences from this sample encode an identical CDR3 as well. The V gene is TRBV28, the J gene TRBJ2-7; D is perhaps TRBD2 (5 bases). Deletions cut 1 base from V and 5 bases from J, with 6 bases between. The CDR3 has 12 amino acids. The germline V gene has CDR1 MDHEN and CDR2 SYDVKM. CDR3 amino acids: CASSLLRDEQYF. The CDR3 bases are TGTGCCAGCAGTTTATTGAGGGACGAGCAGTACTTC. The full variable domain, its missing parts supplied by reference TRBV28 and TRBJ2-7, is DVKVTQSSRYLVKRTGEKVFLECVQDMDHENMFWYRQDPGLGLRLIYFSYDVKMKEKGDIPEGYSVSREKKERFSLILESASTNQTSMYLCASSLLRDEQYFGPGTRLTVT.